This T cell receptor (beta chain) was observed in a study of T cells after yellow fever vaccination. As concerns this clonotype: Its antigen is unidentified.

General study results and limits: Abundant bulk-derived clonotypes could contaminate FACS-sorted repertoires.

V shed 6 bases and J shed 0 bases, with 8 bases lying between them. The CDR3 runs to 13 residues. Germline V gene data show CDR1 as DFQATT and CDR2 as SNEGSKA (reference sequence). A universal primer site and UMIs were added as TCR cDNA was made by 5'RACE template switching. MiXCR was run by TCRdb on the 5' RACE reads, yielding one entry per CDR3 protein. The sample has a few hundred thousand distinct CDR3 sequences; around 7% are singletons. The V gene is TRBV20-1, the J gene TRBJ2-2; no definite D call. The clonotype comes from a young man who received the YFV17D yellow fever vaccine. Source: PBMCs, taken approximately 47 days after the first yellow fever vaccination. The CDR3 region has the DNA TGCAGTGCAAAGCATCCGAACACCGGGGAGCTGTTTTTT. As protein: CSAKHPNTGELFF.